These 8 T cell receptor beta chains came from one sample sequenced in a study of CD8 T cells in Susac syndrome. A quantity of about 0.5 to 1 ug RNA underwent reverse transcription using random hexamers. MiXCR, applied by TCRdb to the immunoSEQ multiplex PCR reads, yields one record per CDR3 protein. The data show some 130,000 distinct CDR3 sequences, approximately 95% seen once. The sequenced sample consisted of CD8+ T cells from PBMCs. These TCRs come from a human donor with Susac syndrome.

The chain uses TRBV27 and TRBJ2-7, with D hard to call. The CDR3 runs to 13 residues. V was clipped by 3 bases and J by 5 bases, with 11 bases between them. The V gene's germline CDR1 is MNHEY and CDR2 SMNVEV (reference sequence). CDR3 amino acids: CASSLSKSHEQYF. CDR3 DNA: TGTGCCAGCAGTTTGAGCAAAAGCCACGAGCAGTACTTC.

The chain carries TRBV7-2 and TRBJ1-5; D is possibly TRBD1 (6 bases). Germline CDR1 SGHTA, CDR2 FQGNSA. V was pared by 5 bases and J by 5 bases, with 22 bases between. The CDR3 is 17 amino acids. In nucleotides, the CDR3 is TGTGCCAGCAGCCTCATAAGGTTTGGACAGACACATCAGCCCCAGCATTTT. Protein product: CASSLIRFGQTHQPQHF.

This rearrangement joins TRBV2 to TRBJ2-7, with D uncertain. Germline V gene lookup returns CDR1 SNHLY and CDR2 FYNNEI. The CDR3 sequence is 11 residues long. V lost 7 bases and J 2 bases, leaving 6 bases between the germline ends. The CDR3 loop is CASTETYEQYF. As DNA, the CDR3 is TGTGCCAGCACAGAAACCTACGAGCAGTACTTC.

The rearrangement uses TRBV19 and TRBJ2-5; D is ambiguous. V lost 7 bases, J lost 2 bases, and 8 bases lay in between. Germline CDR1 LNHDA, CDR2 SQIVND (reference sequence). The CDR3 sequence is 12 residues long. The CDR3 DNA follows: TGTGCCAGTATTGGGGAACAAGAGACCCAGTACTTC. As protein: CASIGEQETQYF.

The rearrangement links TRBV6-6 to TRBJ2-1, with unresolved D. V was shortened by 4 bases and J by 9 bases, with 19 bases between the two germline ends. This CDR3 has 15 amino acids. Germline loops: CDR1 MNHNY, CDR2 SVGAGI (reference sequence). CDR3 DNA sequence: TGTGCCAGCAGTTCCGAACCTCGACTGAGCACTGAGCAGTTCTTC. This codes for CASSSEPRLSTEQFF.

The chain recombines TRBV27 with TRBJ2-2, with 7 positions matching TRBD1. CDR3 length equals 16 residues. After removal of 3 bases from V and 4 bases from J, the junction contained 8 bases not matched to a gene. Germline lookup yields CDR1 MNHEY and CDR2 SMNVEV (reference sequence). The CDR3 spells CASSLRGGLPTGELFF. The CDR3 region has the DNA TGTGCCAGCAGTTTGCGAGGGGGCCTACCCACCGGGGAGCTGTTTTTT.

The chain combines TRBV13 with TRBJ2-2; 9 nucleotides match TRBD1. The CDR3 length is 17 residues. CDR1 and CDR2 (germline): PRHDT, FYEKMQ (reference sequence). V lost 5 bases, J lost 0 bases, and 7 bases stayed unmatched. The CDR3 loop reads CASSTRDRASNTGELFF. DNA for the CDR3: TGTGCCAGCAGCACCCGGGACAGGGCTTCGAACACCGGGGAGCTGTTTTTT.

V usage is TRBV28 and J usage is TRBJ2-2, with 11 bases matching TRBD2. V was pared by 7 bases and J by 5 bases, with 9 bases of the junction left unmatched. In germline, CDR1 is MDHEN, CDR2 SYDVKM. The CDR3 totals 16 residues. CDR3 nucleotides: TGTGCCAGCATCGGCTTAGCGGGAGGGGGGACCGGGGAGCTGTTTTTT. It encodes CASIGLAGGGTGELFF. The variable domain in full, with the rest retrieved from reference TRBV28 and TRBJ2-2, is DVKVTQSSRYLVKRTGEKVFLECVQDMDHENMFWYRQDPGLGLRLIYFSYDVKMKEKGDIPEGYSVSREKKERFSLILESASTNQTSMYLCASIGLAGGGTGELFFGEGSRLTVL.